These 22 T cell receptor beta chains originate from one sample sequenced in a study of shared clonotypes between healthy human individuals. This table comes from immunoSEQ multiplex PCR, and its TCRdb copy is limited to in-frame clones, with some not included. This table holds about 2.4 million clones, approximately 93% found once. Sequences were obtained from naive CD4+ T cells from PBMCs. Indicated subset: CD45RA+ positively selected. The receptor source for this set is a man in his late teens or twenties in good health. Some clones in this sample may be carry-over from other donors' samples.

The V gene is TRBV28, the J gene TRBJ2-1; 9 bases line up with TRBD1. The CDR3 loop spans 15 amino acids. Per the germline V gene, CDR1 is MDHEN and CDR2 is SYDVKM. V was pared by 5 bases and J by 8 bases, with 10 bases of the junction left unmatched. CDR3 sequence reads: CASSVPGQGFHEQFF. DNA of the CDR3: TGTGCCAGCAGTGTACCGGGACAGGGTTTCCATGAGCAGTTCTTC.

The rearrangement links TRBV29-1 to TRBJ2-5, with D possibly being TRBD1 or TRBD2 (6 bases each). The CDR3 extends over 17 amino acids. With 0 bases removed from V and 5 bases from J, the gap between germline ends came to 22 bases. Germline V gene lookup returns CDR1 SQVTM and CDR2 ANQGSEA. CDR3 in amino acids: CSVEDRRKLGGAETQYF. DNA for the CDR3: TGCAGCGTTGAAGATCGTCGCAAACTCGGGGGCGCGGAGACCCAGTACTTC.

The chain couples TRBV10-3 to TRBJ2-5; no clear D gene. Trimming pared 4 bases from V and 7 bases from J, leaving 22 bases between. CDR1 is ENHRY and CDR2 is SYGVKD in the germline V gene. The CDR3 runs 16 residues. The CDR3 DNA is TGTGCCATCAGTGGGATAGGAGATAAGGGCCCCGGGACCCAGTACTTC. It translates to CAISGIGDKGPGTQYF.

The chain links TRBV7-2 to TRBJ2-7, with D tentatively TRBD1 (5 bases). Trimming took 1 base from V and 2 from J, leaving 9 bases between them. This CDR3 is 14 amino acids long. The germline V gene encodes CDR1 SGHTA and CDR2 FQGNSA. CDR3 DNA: TGTGCCAGCAGCTTAGGACAGAAGACCTACGAGCAGTACTTC. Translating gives CASSLGQKTYEQYF.

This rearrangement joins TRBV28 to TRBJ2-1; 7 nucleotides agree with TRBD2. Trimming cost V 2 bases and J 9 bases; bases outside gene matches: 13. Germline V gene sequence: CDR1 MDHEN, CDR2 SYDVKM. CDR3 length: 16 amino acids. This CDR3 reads CASSLGGRAGEIEQFF. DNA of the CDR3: TGTGCCAGCAGTTTAGGAGGGAGGGCCGGTGAGATTGAGCAGTTCTTC.

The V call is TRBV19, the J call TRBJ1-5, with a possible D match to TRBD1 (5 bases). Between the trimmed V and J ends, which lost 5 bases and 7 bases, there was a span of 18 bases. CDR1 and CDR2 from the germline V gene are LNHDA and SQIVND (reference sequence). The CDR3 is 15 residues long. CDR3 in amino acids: CASSPTGAGGQPQHF. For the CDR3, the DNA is TGTGCCAGTAGTCCTACTGGGGCGGGGGGACAGCCCCAGCATTTT.

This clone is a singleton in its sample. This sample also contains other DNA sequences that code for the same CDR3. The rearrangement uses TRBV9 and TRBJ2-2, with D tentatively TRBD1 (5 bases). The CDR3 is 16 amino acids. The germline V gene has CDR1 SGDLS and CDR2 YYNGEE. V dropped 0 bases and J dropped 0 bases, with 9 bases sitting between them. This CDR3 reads CASSVGTGANTGELFF. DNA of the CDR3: TGTGCCAGCAGCGTAGGTACAGGAGCGAACACCGGGGAGCTGTTTTTT.

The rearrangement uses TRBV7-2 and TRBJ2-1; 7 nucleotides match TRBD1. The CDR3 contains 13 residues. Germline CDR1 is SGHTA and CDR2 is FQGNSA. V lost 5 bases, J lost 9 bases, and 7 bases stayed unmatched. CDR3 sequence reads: CASSLEGAGEQFF. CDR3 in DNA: TGTGCCAGCAGCCTAGAGGGGGCAGGTGAGCAGTTCTTC.

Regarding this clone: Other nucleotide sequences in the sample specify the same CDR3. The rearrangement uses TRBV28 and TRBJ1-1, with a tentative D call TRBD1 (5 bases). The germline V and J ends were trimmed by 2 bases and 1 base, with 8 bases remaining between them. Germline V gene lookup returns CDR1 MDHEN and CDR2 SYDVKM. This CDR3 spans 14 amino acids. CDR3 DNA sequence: TGTGCCAGCAGTTTAGGGGGATCGAACACTGAAGCTTTCTTT. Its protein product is CASSLGGSNTEAFF.

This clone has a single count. CDR3 protein: CATSRVSQGNQPQHF. The DNA for the CDR3 is TGTGCCACCAGCAGAGTTTCTCAGGGCAATCAGCCCCAGCATTTT. The chain employs TRBV15 and TRBJ1-5; no definite D call. Germline-derived CDR1 and CDR2 are LNHNV and YYDKDF (reference sequence). V lost 1 base to trimming and J lost 2 bases, with 9 bases between them. The CDR3 sequence is 15 residues long.

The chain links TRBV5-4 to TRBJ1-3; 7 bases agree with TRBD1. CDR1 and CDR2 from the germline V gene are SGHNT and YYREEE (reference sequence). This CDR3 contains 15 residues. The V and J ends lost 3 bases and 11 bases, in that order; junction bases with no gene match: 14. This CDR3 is CASSSPSDGQVPIYF. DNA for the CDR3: TGTGCCAGCAGCTCCCCGTCGGACGGACAGGTCCCCATATATTTT.

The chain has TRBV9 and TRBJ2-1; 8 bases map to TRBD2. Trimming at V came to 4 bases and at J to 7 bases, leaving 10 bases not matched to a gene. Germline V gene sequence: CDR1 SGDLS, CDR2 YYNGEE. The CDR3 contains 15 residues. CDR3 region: CASSLSQRELNEQFF. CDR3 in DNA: TGTGCCAGCAGCCTCTCGCAGCGGGAGTTGAATGAGCAGTTCTTC.

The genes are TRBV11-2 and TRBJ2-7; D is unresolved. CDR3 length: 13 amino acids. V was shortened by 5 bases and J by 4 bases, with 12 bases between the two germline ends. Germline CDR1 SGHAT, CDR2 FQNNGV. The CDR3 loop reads CASSAPLGYEQYF. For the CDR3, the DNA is TGTGCCAGCAGCGCGCCCCTCGGGTACGAGCAGTACTTC.

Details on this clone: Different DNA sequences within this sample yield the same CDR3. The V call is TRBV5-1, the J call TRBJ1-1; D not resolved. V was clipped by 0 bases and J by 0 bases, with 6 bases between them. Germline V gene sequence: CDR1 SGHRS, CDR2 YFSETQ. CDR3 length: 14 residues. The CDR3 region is CASSLGSVNTEAFF. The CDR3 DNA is TGCGCCAGCAGCTTGGGCAGCGTGAACACTGAAGCTTTCTTT.

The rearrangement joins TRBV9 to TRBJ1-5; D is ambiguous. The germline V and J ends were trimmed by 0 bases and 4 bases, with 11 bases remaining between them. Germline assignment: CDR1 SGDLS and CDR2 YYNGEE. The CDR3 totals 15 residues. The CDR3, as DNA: TGTGCCAGCAGCGTAGATGCCAGCCCAAATCAGCCCCAGCATTTT. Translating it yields CASSVDASPNQPQHF.

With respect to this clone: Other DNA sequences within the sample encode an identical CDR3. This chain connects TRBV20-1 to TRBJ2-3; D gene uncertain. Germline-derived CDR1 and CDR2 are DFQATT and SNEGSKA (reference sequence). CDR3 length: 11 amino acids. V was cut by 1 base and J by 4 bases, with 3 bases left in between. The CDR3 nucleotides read TGCAGTGCTAGAGTACCAGATACGCAGTATTTT. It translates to CSARVPDTQYF.

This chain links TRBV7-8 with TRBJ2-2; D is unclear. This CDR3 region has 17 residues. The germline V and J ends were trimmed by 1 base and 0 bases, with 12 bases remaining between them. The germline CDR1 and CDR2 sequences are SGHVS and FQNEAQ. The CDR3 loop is CASSLGPRYANTGELFF. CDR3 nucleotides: TGTGCCAGCAGCTTAGGGCCCAGATACGCGAACACCGGGGAGCTGTTTTTT.

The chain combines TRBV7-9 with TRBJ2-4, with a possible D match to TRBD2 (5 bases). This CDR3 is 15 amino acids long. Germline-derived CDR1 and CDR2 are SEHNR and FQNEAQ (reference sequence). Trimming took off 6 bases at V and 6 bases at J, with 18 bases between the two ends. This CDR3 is CASSMWRTAGNIQYF. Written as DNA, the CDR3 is TGTGCCAGCAGTATGTGGCGGACCGCGGGAAACATTCAGTACTTC.

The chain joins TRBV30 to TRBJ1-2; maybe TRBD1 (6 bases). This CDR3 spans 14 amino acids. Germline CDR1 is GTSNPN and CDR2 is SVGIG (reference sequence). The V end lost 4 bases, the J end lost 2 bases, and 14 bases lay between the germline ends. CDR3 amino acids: CAWTLQGLNYGYTF. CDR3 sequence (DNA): TGTGCCTGGACACTTCAGGGGCTAAACTATGGCTACACCTTC.

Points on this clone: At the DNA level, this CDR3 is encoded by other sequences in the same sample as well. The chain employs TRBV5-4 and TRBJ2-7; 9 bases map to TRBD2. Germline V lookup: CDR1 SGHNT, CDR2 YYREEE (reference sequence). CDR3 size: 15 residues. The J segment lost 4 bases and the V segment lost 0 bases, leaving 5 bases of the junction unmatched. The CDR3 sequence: CASSLGAGGPYEQYF. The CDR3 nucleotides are TGTGCCAGCAGCTTGGGGGCGGGAGGGCCTTACGAGCAGTACTTC.

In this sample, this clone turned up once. The CDR3 DNA sequence: TGTGCCATCATGACCCCCCGCAAGACTGAAGCTTTCTTT. Protein sequence: CAIMTPRKTEAFF. The rearrangement joins TRBV10-3 to TRBJ1-1; no definite D call. There are 13 residues in the CDR3. V gave up 7 bases and J gave up 5 bases, with 14 bases separating them. Looked up from germline, CDR1 is ENHRY and CDR2 is SYGVKD.

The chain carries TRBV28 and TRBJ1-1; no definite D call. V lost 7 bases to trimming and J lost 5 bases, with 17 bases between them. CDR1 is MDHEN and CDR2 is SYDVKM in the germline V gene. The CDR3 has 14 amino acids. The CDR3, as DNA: TGTGCCAGCAAGTCGGCCCCCGTGGGTACTGAAGCTTTCTTT. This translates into CASKSAPVGTEAFF.